Only one count was recorded for the clone carrying this T cell receptor beta chain. This sample was taken from a study of Ad26.COV2.S vaccination and SARS-CoV-2 variants. The CDR3 runs 15 residues. CDR1 and CDR2 (germline): LGHDT, YNNKEL (reference sequence). V dropped 4 bases and J dropped 7; count of bases not matched to a gene: 5. The treatment is: roughly 20 received Ad26.COV2.S at low or high dose, single or two shots; several received placebo; per-sample allocation not given. Samples analyzed were those drawn on day 63 after the first vaccine or placebo injection. Donation was by an adult aged 18-55 years who was in Boston. The method was immunoSEQ multiplex PCR; TCRdb's version includes in-frame clones alone and lacks a portion of them. Here the sample spans fewer than 400,000 clones, about 89% being singletons.

The sequencing used peripheral blood, collected in a trial of Ad26.COV2.S vaccine versus placebo. V gene TRBV3-1 (or the pseudogene TRBV3-2) combines with J gene TRBJ1-6, with 9 bases fitting TRBD1. This sequence originates from a person aged 18-60 years who received the Ad26.COV2.S COVID-19 vaccine or a placebo. The CDR3, as DNA: TGTGCCAGCAGCCTTCAGACAGGGGGAAATTCACCCCTCCACTTT. It is translated as CASSLQTGGNSPLHF.